Given below is one T cell receptor beta chain in context. These data come from a study of metastatic and nonmetastatic thyroid tumors. The entire patient cohort was treatment-naive prior to thyroid surgery. TCRdb recomputed clones from the PCR reads via MiXCR. This sample has approximately 19,000 clones, with 20% found just once. The V and J ends lost 5 bases and 8 bases respectively, with 12 bases between them. Germline-derived CDR1 and CDR2 are KGHSH and LQKENI. The CDR3 has 13 amino acids. V and J are TRBV18 and TRBJ1-4; D is ambiguous. This clonotype was sampled from a female donor with papillary thyroid cancer or a benign thyroid nodule (not recorded which). Some clones in this sample may be carry-over from other donors' samples. The sequenced sample consisted of blood. CDR3 in amino acids: CASSWAGVEKLFF. DNA for the CDR3: TGTGCCAGCTCATGGGCAGGCGTAGAAAAACTGTTTTTT. Supplemented by reference TRBV18 and TRBJ1-4, the full variable domain reads NAGVMQNPRHLVRRRGQEARLRCSPMKGHSHVYWYRQLPEEGLKFMVYLQKENIIDESGMPKERFSAEFPKEGPSILRIQQVVRGDSAAYFCASSWAGVEKLFFGSGTQLSVL.